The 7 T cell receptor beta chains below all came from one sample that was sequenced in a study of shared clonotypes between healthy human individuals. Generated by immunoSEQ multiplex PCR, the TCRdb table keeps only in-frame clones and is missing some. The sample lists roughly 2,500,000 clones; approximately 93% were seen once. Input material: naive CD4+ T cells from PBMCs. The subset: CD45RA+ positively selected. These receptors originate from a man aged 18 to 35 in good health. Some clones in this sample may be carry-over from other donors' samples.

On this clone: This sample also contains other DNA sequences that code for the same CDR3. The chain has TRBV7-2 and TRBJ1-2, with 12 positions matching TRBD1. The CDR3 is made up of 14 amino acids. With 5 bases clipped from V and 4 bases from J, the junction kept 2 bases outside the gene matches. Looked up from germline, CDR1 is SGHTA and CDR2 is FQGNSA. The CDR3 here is CASSPGQGAYGYTF. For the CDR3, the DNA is TGTGCCAGCAGCCCGGGACAGGGGGCCTATGGCTACACCTTC. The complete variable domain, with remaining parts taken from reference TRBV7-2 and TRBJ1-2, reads GAGVSQSPSNKVTEKGKDVELRCDPISGHTALYWYRQSLGQGLEFLIYFQGNSAPDKSGLPSDRFSAERTGGSVSTLTIQRTQQEDSAVYLCASSPGQGAYGYTFGSGTRLTVV.

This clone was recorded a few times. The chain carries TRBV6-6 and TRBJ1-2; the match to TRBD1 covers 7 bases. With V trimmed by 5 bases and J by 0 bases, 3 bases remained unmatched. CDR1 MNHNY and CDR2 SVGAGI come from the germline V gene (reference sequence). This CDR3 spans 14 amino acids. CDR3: CASSRDRANYGYTF. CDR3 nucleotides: TGTGCCAGCAGTCGGGACAGAGCTAACTATGGCTACACCTTC.

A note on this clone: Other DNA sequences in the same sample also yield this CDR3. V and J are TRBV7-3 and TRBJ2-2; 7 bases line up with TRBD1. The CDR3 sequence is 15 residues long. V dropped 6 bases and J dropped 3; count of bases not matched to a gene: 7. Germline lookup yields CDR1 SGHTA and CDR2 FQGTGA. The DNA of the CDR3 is TGTGCCAGCAGTTTGCTCACAGGGGACACCGGGGAGCTGTTTTTT. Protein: CASSLLTGDTGELFF.

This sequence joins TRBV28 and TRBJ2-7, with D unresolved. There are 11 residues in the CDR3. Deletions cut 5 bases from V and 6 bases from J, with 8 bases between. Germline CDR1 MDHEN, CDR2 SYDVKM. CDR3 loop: CASSGQSEQYF. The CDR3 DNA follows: TGTGCCAGCAGTGGGCAGAGCGAGCAGTACTTC.

CDR3 sequence: CASSLGTGHEKLFF. CDR3 nucleotides: TGCGCCAGCAGCCTGGGGACAGGGCACGAAAAACTGTTTTTT. The J gene is TRBJ1-4, the V gene TRBV5-1; 9 bases are a match to TRBD1. Per germline, CDR1 SGHRS and CDR2 YFSETQ. The junction had 6 bases not matched to a gene; V was cut back by 4 bases and J by 8 bases. The CDR3 consists of 14 residues.

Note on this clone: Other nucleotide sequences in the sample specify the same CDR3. The CDR3 DNA is TGTGCCAGCAGCTTAGGAGGGGCAGATACGCAGTATTTT. It specifies CASSLGGADTQYF. This chain uses TRBV7-6 with TRBJ2-3; the D call may be TRBD1 or TRBD2 (5 bases each). CDR3 length: 13 residues. CDR1 and CDR2 (germline): SGHVS, FNYEAQ. The V end was cut by 1 base, the J end by 4 bases, with 6 bases between.

CDR3 bases: TGTGCCAGCAGCCCGAACCTCGTGATAGCGGGGGGAGAGCAGTACTTC. It codes for CASSPNLVIAGGEQYF. This rearrangement joins TRBV7-9 to TRBJ2-7; TRBD2 matches 10 bases. The germline CDR1 and CDR2 sequences are SEHNR and FQNEAQ (reference sequence). The CDR3 extends over 16 amino acids. V shed 5 bases and J 7 bases; nucleotides not matched to a gene: 14.